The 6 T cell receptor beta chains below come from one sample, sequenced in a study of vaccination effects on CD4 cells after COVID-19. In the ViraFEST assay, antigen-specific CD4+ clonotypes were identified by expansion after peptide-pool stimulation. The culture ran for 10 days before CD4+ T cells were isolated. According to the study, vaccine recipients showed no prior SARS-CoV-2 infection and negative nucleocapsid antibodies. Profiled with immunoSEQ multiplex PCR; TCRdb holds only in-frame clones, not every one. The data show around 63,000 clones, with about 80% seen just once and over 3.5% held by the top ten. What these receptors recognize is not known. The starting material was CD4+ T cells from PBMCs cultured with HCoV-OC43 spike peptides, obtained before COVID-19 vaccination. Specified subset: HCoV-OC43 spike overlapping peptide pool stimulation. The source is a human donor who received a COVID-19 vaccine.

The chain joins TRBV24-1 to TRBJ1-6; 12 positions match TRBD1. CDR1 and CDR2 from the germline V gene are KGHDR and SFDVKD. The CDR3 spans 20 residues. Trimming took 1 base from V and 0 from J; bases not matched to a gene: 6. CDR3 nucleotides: TGTGCCACCAGTGATTTTTTGGGGACAGGGGGCGCCTCCTATAATTCACCCCTCCACTTT. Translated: CATSDFLGTGGASYNSPLHF.

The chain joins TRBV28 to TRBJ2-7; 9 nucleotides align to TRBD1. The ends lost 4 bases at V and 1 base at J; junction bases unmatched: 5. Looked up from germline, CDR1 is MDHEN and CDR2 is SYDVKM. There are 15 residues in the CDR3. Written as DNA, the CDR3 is TGTGCCAGCAGTTCCCCGACAGGGGGATCCTACGAGCAGTACGTC. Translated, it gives CASSSPTGGSYEQYV.

In nucleotides, the CDR3 is TGTGCCTGGGGCTTGACAGGCCTCACAGATACGCAGTATTTT. Residues: CAWGLTGLTDTQYF. The gene calls are TRBV30 and TRBJ2-3; D is possibly TRBD1 (6 bases). The V end lost 5 bases, the J end lost 2 bases, and 14 bases lay between the germline ends. This CDR3 region has 14 residues. From germline, CDR1 is GTSNPN and CDR2 SVGIG (reference sequence).

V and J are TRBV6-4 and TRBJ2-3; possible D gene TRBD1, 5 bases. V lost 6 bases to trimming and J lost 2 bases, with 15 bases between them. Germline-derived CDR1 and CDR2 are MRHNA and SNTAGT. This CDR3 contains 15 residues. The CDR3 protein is CASSATGYDTDTQYF. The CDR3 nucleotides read TGTGCCAGCAGCGCTACAGGTTATGACACAGATACGCAGTATTTT.

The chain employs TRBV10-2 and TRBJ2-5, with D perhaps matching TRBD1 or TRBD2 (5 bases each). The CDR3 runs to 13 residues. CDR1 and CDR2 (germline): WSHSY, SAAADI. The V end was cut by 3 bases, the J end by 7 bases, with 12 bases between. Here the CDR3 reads CASSDGTPGTQYF. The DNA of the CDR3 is TGCGCCAGCAGTGATGGGACCCCGGGGACCCAGTACTTC.

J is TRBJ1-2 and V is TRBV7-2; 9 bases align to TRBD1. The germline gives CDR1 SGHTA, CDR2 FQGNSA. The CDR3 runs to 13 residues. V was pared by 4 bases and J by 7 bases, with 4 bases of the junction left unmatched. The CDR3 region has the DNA TGTGCCAGCAGCTCACAGGGGGCGACTGGCTACACCTTC. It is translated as CASSSQGATGYTF.